The entry below gives a single T cell receptor (beta chain) sequence along with its context. As handled by the study authors: Reference gene primer amplification gave estimated nucleated cell counts. This table comes from immunoSEQ multiplex PCR, and its TCRdb copy is limited to in-frame clones, with some not included. That table gives V, J and clone size, and the DNA gave D and trimming. The sample comprises around 70,000 clones, 88% of which are singletons, and 5.1% rests with the top ten. The data derive from a study of blood T cell repertoires in COVID-19. Study in general: Some COVID-19 samples were acute and others convalescent; all came from the United States, Italy and Spain. From T cells, B-cell-depleted T cells, or PBMCs came the material, which was cDNA or gDNA.

Germline CDR1 reads GTSNPN; CDR2 reads SVGIG (reference sequence). This CDR3 has 16 amino acids. V shed 2 bases and J 4 bases; nucleotides not matched to a gene: 9. The V gene is TRBV30, the J gene TRBJ2-3, with 10 bases lining up with TRBD2. The source of this sequence is a human donor in a cohort sampled during active COVID-19. Source material: peripheral blood. CDR3 nucleotide sequence: TGTGCCTGGAGTCTCCTCGGGAGCGGGAGGGCAGATACGCAGTATTTT. This translates into CAWSLLGSGRADTQYF.